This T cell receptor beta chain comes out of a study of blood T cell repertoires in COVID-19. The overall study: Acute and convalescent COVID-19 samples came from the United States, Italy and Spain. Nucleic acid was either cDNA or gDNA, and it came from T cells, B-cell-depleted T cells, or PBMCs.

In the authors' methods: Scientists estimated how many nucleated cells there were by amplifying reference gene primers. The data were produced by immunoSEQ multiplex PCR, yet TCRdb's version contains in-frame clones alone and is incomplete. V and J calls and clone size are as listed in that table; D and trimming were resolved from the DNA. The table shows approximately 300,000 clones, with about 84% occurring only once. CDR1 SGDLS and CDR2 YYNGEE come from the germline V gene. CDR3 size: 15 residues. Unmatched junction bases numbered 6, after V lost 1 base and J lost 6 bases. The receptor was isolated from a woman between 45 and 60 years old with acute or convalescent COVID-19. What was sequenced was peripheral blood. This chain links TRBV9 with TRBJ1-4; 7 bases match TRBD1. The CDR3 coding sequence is TGTGCCAGCAGCGTAACAGGGGCGAACGATGAAAAACTGTTTTTT. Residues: CASSVTGANDEKLFF.